The entry below gives a single T cell receptor beta chain sequence along with its context. Its antigen is as yet unknown. CDR3 length: 14 amino acids. V dropped 4 bases and J dropped 0 bases, with 8 bases sitting between them. CDR1 and CDR2 from the germline V gene are SGHKS and YYEKEE (reference sequence). Donors had nominal health at sampling but likely had unrecorded immune exposures. Amplification used 60 Vbeta primers and 13 Jbeta primers. Produced via immunoSEQ multiplex PCR; TCRdb's table is partial and in-frame only. The sample lists about 180,000 clones, more than 60% occurring once. The entry originates in a study of cytomegalovirus exposure and HLA in healthy donors. Study-level results: Later on, analysis showed that most CMV-associated TCR beta chains appeared to be HLA-restricted. Information on immune exposure was restricted to one variable (CMV serostatus).

The TCR originated in a human donor in good health. The genes are TRBV5-5 and TRBJ1-5; the D is unclear. Material: PBMCs. CDR3 protein: CASSRDYSNQPQHF. The CDR3 DNA is TGTGCCAGCAGCCGAGATTATAGCAATCAGCCCCAGCATTTT.